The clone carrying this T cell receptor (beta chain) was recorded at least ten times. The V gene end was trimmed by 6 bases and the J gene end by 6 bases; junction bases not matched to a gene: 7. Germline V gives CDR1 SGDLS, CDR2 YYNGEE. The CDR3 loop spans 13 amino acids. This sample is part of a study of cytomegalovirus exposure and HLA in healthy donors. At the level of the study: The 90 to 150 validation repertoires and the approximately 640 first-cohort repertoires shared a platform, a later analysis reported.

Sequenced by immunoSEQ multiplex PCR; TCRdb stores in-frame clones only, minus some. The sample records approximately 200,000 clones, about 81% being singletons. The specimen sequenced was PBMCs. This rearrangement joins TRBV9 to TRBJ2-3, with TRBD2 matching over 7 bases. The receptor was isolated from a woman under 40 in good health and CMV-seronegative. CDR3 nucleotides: TGTGCCAGCAAAAACGGGGAGGGGGATACGCAGTATTTT. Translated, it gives CASKNGEGDTQYF. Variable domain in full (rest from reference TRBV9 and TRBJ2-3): DSGVTQTPKHLITATGQRVTLRCSPRSGDLSVYWYQQSLDQGLQFLIQYYNGEERAKGNILERFSAQQFPDLHSELNLSSLELGDSALYFCASKNGEGDTQYFGPGTRLTVL.